The 20 T cell receptor beta chains below come from one sample, sequenced in a study of beta chain features in type 1 diabetes. The investigators reverse transcribed all of the isolated RNA, so they sequenced expressed TCRB transcripts. Produced via immunoSEQ multiplex PCR; TCRdb's table is partial and in-frame only. The sample has hundreds of thousands of clones; roughly a sixth are singletons. The sample was naive CD4+ T cells from blood. The origin of the receptors is a man between 18 and 35 years old in good health.

The sample holds a few counts of this clone. This specimen includes other DNA sequences encoding the same CDR3. The V call is TRBV28, the J call TRBJ1-4; D is unresolved. Germline V gene data show CDR1 as MDHEN and CDR2 as SYDVKM. This CDR3 comprises 12 residues. Trimming left V 5 bases short and J 3 bases short, with 4 bases between. CDR3 region: CASSLPNEKLFF. DNA for the CDR3: TGTGCCAGCAGTCTACCTAATGAAAAACTGTTTTTT.

This clone showed up just a few times. This chain connects TRBV6-5 to TRBJ2-7; TRBD2 matches 11 bases. Germline CDR1 is MNHEY and CDR2 is SVGAGI. The length of the CDR3 is 15 residues. V lost 6 bases, J lost 1 base, and 5 bases stayed unmatched. CDR3 residues: CASSLSGRGSYEQYF. The CDR3 region has the DNA TGTGCCAGCAGCCTTAGCGGGAGGGGGTCCTACGAGCAGTACTTC.

This chain joins TRBV7-2 and TRBJ1-5, with unresolved D. Germline-derived CDR1 and CDR2 are SGHTA and FQGNSA. Trimming took off 5 bases at V and 0 bases at J, with 17 bases between the two ends. CDR3 length: 17 residues. The CDR3, as DNA: TGTGCCAGCAGCGCCACGGACCTCAGAAGTAGCAATCAGCCCCAGCATTTT. Amino acids: CASSATDLRSSNQPQHF.

With respect to this clone: This CDR3 is also generated by other DNA sequences in the sample. This sequence joins TRBV30 and TRBJ2-2; perhaps D is TRBD1 or TRBD2 (5 bases each). The CDR3 spans 15 residues. Trimming took off 0 bases at V and 7 bases at J, with 15 bases between the two ends. The V gene's germline CDR1 is GTSNPN and CDR2 SVGIG (reference sequence). The CDR3 DNA reads TGTGCCTGGAGTGTACGTCAGGGCGGGTACGGGGAGCTGTTTTTT. Its translation is CAWSVRQGGYGELFF.

This clone was detected only a few times. V is TRBV9 and J is TRBJ1-2; the match to TRBD1 covers 7 bases. CDR1 and CDR2 from the germline V gene are SGDLS and YYNGEE. V dropped 0 bases and J dropped 3; count of bases not matched to a gene: 5. CDR3 length: 15 amino acids. The CDR3 loop reads CASSVASGGHYGYTF. The CDR3 bases are TGTGCCAGCAGCGTAGCGTCAGGGGGACACTATGGCTACACCTTC.

This clone was seen only a few times. V usage is TRBV7-2 and J usage is TRBJ2-3; 9 bases fit TRBD2. Trimming took 5 bases from V and 3 from J; bases not matched to a gene: 6. CDR3 length equals 15 residues. Germline V gives CDR1 SGHTA, CDR2 FQGNSA. The CDR3: CASSRNSGRTDTQYF. The CDR3 DNA reads TGTGCCAGCAGCCGCAATAGCGGGAGAACAGATACGCAGTATTTT.

This clone was recorded a few times. This chain joins TRBV5-1 and TRBJ2-7; D is unclear. The ends were cut back, 4 bases at V and 0 bases at J, with 11 bases in the middle. The germline V gene has CDR1 SGHRS and CDR2 YFSETQ. CDR3 length: 14 amino acids. The CDR3 region is CASSPVKGSYEQYF. DNA of the CDR3: TGCGCCAGCAGCCCGGTGAAGGGCTCCTACGAGCAGTACTTC.

The gene calls are TRBV30 and TRBJ1-5; D unresolved. Germline assignment: CDR1 GTSNPN and CDR2 SVGIG (reference sequence). V dropped 5 bases and J dropped 7 bases, with 18 bases sitting between them. The CDR3 spans 14 residues. The DNA for the CDR3 is TGTGCCTGGGGAGTTTCCCATCCGGGGCAGCCCCAGCATTTT. Translation gives CAWGVSHPGQPQHF.

The chain links TRBV7-2 to TRBJ1-6; 11 nucleotides agree with TRBD1. This CDR3 has 13 residues. V dropped 3 bases and J dropped 16; count of bases not matched to a gene: 5. CDR1 is SGHTA, CDR2 FQGNSA, per germline. CDR3 nucleotides: TGTGCCAGCAGCTTCAGGGACAGGGGGAATCTCCACTTT. This sequence encodes CASSFRDRGNLHF.

This clone was seen only a few times. This sequence joins TRBV2 and TRBJ1-2; 9 bases are a match to TRBD1. In germline, CDR1 is SNHLY, CDR2 FYNNEI. The CDR3 spans 13 residues. J gave up 12 bases and V 6 bases, and 11 bases lay outside the gene matches. The CDR3 DNA sequence: TGTGCCAGCAGCCGCGGGACAGGGTTTTGGGACACCTTC. This encodes CASSRGTGFWDTF.

The chain carries TRBV4-1 and TRBJ1-5; D not certain. CDR3 length: 13 amino acids. The germline V gene encodes CDR1 MGHRA and CDR2 YSYEKL. V was shortened by 0 bases and J by 6 bases, with 6 bases between the two germline ends. The CDR3 here is CASSQEGSQPQHF. CDR3 in DNA: TGCGCCAGCAGCCAAGAGGGAAGTCAGCCCCAGCATTTT.

In its sample, this clone was seen a few times. The gene calls are TRBV19 and TRBJ1-5, with a tentative D call TRBD1 (5 bases). Germline V gives CDR1 LNHDA, CDR2 SQIVND (reference sequence). The CDR3 length is 13 residues. The ends were cut back, 0 bases at V and 12 bases at J, with 12 bases in the middle. CDR3: CASSIDKTVFQHF. As DNA, the CDR3 is TGTGCCAGTAGTATAGATAAGACAGTCTTCCAGCATTTT. The full variable domain, completed using reference TRBV19 and TRBJ1-5, is DGGITQSPKYLFRKEGQNVTLSCEQNLNHDAMYWYRQDPGQGLRLIYYSQIVNDFQKGDIAEGYSVSREKKESFPLTVTSAQKNPTAFYLCASSIDKTVFQHFGDGTRLSIL.

The V gene is TRBV29-1, the J gene TRBJ2-7; D is possibly TRBD1 or TRBD2 (6 bases each). V shed 8 bases and J shed 5 bases, with 25 bases lying between them. The CDR3 has 15 amino acids. Germline assignment: CDR1 SQVTM and CDR2 ANQGSEA. The CDR3 nucleotides are TGCAGCTCCGCGGAGGGGGACCTGGGGAGGCACGAGCAGTACTTC. Its translation: CSSAEGDLGRHEQYF.

The V and J genes are TRBV7-8 and TRBJ2-4, with 7 bases that match TRBD2. The CDR3 is 15 amino acids. Germline CDR1 and CDR2: SGHVS and FQNEAQ. After removal of 4 bases from V and 0 bases from J, the junction contained 3 bases not matched to a gene. The CDR3 here is CASSSPGGAKNIQYF. As DNA, the CDR3 is TGTGCCAGCAGCTCCCCGGGGGGAGCCAAAAACATTCAGTACTTC.

The chain employs TRBV4-2 and TRBJ2-3; D unclear. The ends were cut back, 6 bases at V and 0 bases at J, with 10 bases in the middle. CDR1 is LGHNA and CDR2 is YNFKEQ in the germline V gene. This CDR3 has 14 residues. As DNA, the CDR3 is TGTGCCAGCAGAGCAGAGATTAGCACAGATACGCAGTATTTT. Protein sequence: CASRAEISTDTQYF.

In its sample, this clone was seen a few times. This chain links TRBV5-6 with TRBJ2-1; 7 bases align to TRBD1. The CDR3 runs 16 residues. Looked up from germline, CDR1 is SGHDT and CDR2 is YYEEEE. V shed 4 bases, J shed 11 bases, and the junction held 18 bases outside the gene matches. CDR3 DNA sequence: TGTGCCAGCAGCCCCAAGGGAAGGGGGCGAAGGGCACAGCAGTTCTTC. It yields the protein CASSPKGRGRRAQQFF.

This clone has a handful of counts. V is TRBV7-3 and J is TRBJ2-3; 11 positions agree with TRBD2. CDR3 length: 16 amino acids. Looked up from germline, CDR1 is SGHTA and CDR2 is FQGTGA. Trimming removed 5 bases from V and 0 bases from J; junction bases left unmatched: 4. CDR3: CASSPLAGVSTDTQYF. In nucleotides, the CDR3 is TGTGCCAGCAGCCCACTAGCGGGAGTAAGCACAGATACGCAGTATTTT. The full variable domain, with the rest looked up from reference TRBV7-3 and TRBJ2-3, is GAGVSQTPSNKVTEKGKYVELRCDPISGHTALYWYRQSLGQGPEFLIYFQGTGAADDSGLPNDRFFAVRPEGSVSTLKIQRTERGDSAVYLCASSPLAGVSTDTQYFGPGTRLTVL.

The chain has TRBV28 and TRBJ1-3; the D gene is possibly TRBD1 (5 bases). The germline V and J ends were trimmed by 5 bases and 0 bases, with 11 bases remaining between them. The CDR3 sequence is 15 residues long. In germline, CDR1 is MDHEN, CDR2 SYDVKM. In nucleotides, the CDR3 is TGTGCCAGCAGTACCCAGACAGCCTCTGGAAACACCATATATTTT. This translates into CASSTQTASGNTIYF.

V usage is TRBV4-1 and J usage is TRBJ1-4; tentative D call: TRBD1 (6 bases). Trimming removed 4 bases at V and 8 bases at J, with 14 bases between. The CDR3 is 14 amino acids. Germline lookup yields CDR1 MGHRA and CDR2 YSYEKL. The CDR3 region has the DNA TGCGCCAGCAGCCTGATTGGGGGGCGGGAAAAACTGTTTTTT. It yields the protein CASSLIGGREKLFF.

This rearrangement joins TRBV7-8 to TRBJ2-2; D might be TRBD2 (6 bases). With 5 bases removed from V and 3 bases from J, the gap between germline ends came to 16 bases. The CDR3 extends over 16 amino acids. CDR1 is SGHVS, CDR2 FQNEAQ, per germline. The CDR3 spells CASSLRDFGDTGELFF. CDR3 coding DNA: TGTGCCAGCAGCCTCCGGGACTTTGGGGACACCGGGGAGCTGTTTTTT. Supplemented by reference TRBV7-8 and TRBJ2-2, the full variable domain reads GAGVSQSPRYKVAKRGQDVALRCDPISGHVSLFWYQQALGQGPEFLTYFQNEAQLDKSGLPSDRFFAERPEGSVSTLKIQRTQQEDSAVYLCASSLRDFGDTGELFFGEGSRLTVL.